This TCR beta chain was obtained from a study of shared clonotypes between healthy human individuals. The ends lost 10 bases at V and 3 bases at J; junction bases unmatched: 5. CDR1 is MNHNS, CDR2 SASEGT, per germline. There are 13 residues in the CDR3. The study, taken as a whole, reports: It was observed that roughly 4.8% of naive CD4 clonotypes were shared across a few donors. Represented genetic and exposure-history diversity was restricted by having few donors.

Details on this clone: Its specificity is unknown.

Assay runs were performed at deep level. TCRdb's table, derived via immunoSEQ multiplex PCR, lists solely in-frame clones and lacks some. The sample shows 600,000 to 700,000 clones, around 73% of them seen only once. The clonotype was recovered from a woman younger than 45 in good health. Sequencing input: memory CD4+ T cells sorted from blood. Subset reported: CD45RA-negative fraction. The chain uses TRBV6-1 and TRBJ2-2; 7 nucleotides agree with TRBD1. The CDR3 region is CATLGQHTGELFF. Here the CDR3 DNA reads TGTGCCACCCTGGGACAGCACACCGGGGAGCTGTTTTTT.